One sample yielded the 8 T cell receptor beta chains listed below, sequenced in a study of cytomegalovirus exposure and HLA in healthy donors. Researchers ran the PCR with 60 Vbeta and 13 Jbeta primers. The table came from immunoSEQ multiplex PCR; TCRdb's copy has only in-frame clones and leaves some out. The data show about 190,000 clones, with 80% seen just once and 0.65% to 0.75% held by the top ten. Sequencing used PBMCs. All receptors derive from a boy younger than 18 in good health and CMV-seronegative.

The V gene is TRBV7-2, the J gene TRBJ1-5; D gene ambiguous. The CDR3 covers 13 residues. V was clipped by 0 bases and J by 7 bases, with 7 bases between them. CDR1 and CDR2 (germline): SGHTA, FQGNSA. CDR3 nucleotide sequence: TGTGCCAGCAGCTTAGCCGTGAGACAGCCCCAGCATTTT. It translates to CASSLAVRQPQHF.

The chain is built from TRBV9 and TRBJ1-3; 9 bases match TRBD1. Germline V CDR1 and CDR2: SGDLS, YYNGEE. V was pared by 2 bases and J by 7 bases, with 10 bases of the junction left unmatched. The CDR3 loop spans 16 amino acids. In nucleotides, the CDR3 is TGTGCCAGCAGCGTCTCCCGGGACAGGGAGGGGAACACCATATATTTT. Translating gives CASSVSRDREGNTIYF.

The rearrangement uses TRBV6-4 and TRBJ1-2; unclear D gene. CDR3 length: 13 residues. The germline V gene encodes CDR1 MRHNA and CDR2 SNTAGT. Trimming left V 4 bases short and J 4 bases short, with 10 bases between. For the CDR3, the DNA is TGTGCCAGCAGTGTGTCACGGTTCTATGGCTACACCTTC. As protein: CASSVSRFYGYTF.

This chain links TRBV7-9 with TRBJ1-1; 7 bases are shared with TRBD1. Germline V gene lookup returns CDR1 SEHNR and CDR2 FQNEAQ (reference sequence). Trimming removed 3 bases from V and 6 bases from J; junction bases left unmatched: 10. The CDR3 loop spans 15 amino acids. CDR3 nucleotides: TGTGCCAGCAGCTTCTTCCGGACAGGAGCGGCTGAAGCTTTCTTT. Protein sequence: CASSFFRTGAAEAFF. The full variable domain, completed using reference TRBV7-9 and TRBJ1-1, is DTGVSQNPRHKITKRGQNVTFRCDPISEHNRLYWYRQTLGQGPEFLTYFQNEAQLEKSRLLSDRFSAERPKGSFSTLEIQRTEQGDSAMYLCASSFFRTGAAEAFFGQGTRLTVV.

The chain links TRBV7-3 to TRBJ1-6; TRBD1 agrees at 9 bases. The J segment lost 9 bases and the V segment lost 5 bases, leaving 11 bases of the junction unmatched. This CDR3 has 16 amino acids. Germline lookup yields CDR1 SGHTA and CDR2 FQGTGA. DNA of the CDR3: TGTGCCAGCAGCATATCGGGACAGGGCGGAGGTTCACCCCTCCACTTT. It specifies CASSISGQGGGSPLHF.

This clone was picked up one time. The chain carries TRBV19 and TRBJ1-5, with D perhaps matching TRBD1 (6 bases). CDR1 is LNHDA and CDR2 is SQIVND in the germline V gene (reference sequence). Trimming stripped 6 bases from V and 1 base from J, with 10 bases between. The CDR3 contains 14 residues. The CDR3 spells CASRGASSNQPQHF. The DNA of the CDR3 is TGTGCCAGTAGGGGGGCGTCGAGCAATCAGCCCCAGCATTTT. The complete variable domain, with remaining parts taken from reference TRBV19 and TRBJ1-5, reads DGGITQSPKYLFRKEGQNVTLSCEQNLNHDAMYWYRQDPGQGLRLIYYSQIVNDFQKGDIAEGYSVSREKKESFPLTVTSAQKNPTAFYLCASRGASSNQPQHFGDGTRLSIL.

This clone was counted between two and nine times. The chain has TRBV5-6 and TRBJ1-2; D is unresolved. V gave up 0 bases and J gave up 4 bases, with 7 bases separating them. Germline CDR1 SGHDT, CDR2 YYEEEE. This CDR3 is 13 amino acids long. The CDR3 bases are TGTGCCAGCAGCTTGGACAGCCTCTATGGCTACACCTTC. It codes for CASSLDSLYGYTF. Supplemented by reference TRBV5-6 and TRBJ1-2, the full variable domain reads DAGVTQSPTHLIKTRGQQVTLRCSPKSGHDTVSWYQQALGQGPQFIFQYYEEEERQRGNFPDRFSGHQFPNYSSELNVNALLLGDSALYLCASSLDSLYGYTFGSGTRLTVV.

This chain joins TRBV5-1 and TRBJ1-1; D is perhaps TRBD1 (5 bases). CDR1 is SGHRS, CDR2 YFSETQ, per germline. The CDR3 is made up of 14 amino acids. Trimming took off 7 bases at V and 0 bases at J, with 13 bases between the two ends. CDR3 residues: CASHNTGMNTEAFF. The CDR3, as DNA: TGCGCCAGCCATAATACAGGCATGAACACTGAAGCTTTCTTT.